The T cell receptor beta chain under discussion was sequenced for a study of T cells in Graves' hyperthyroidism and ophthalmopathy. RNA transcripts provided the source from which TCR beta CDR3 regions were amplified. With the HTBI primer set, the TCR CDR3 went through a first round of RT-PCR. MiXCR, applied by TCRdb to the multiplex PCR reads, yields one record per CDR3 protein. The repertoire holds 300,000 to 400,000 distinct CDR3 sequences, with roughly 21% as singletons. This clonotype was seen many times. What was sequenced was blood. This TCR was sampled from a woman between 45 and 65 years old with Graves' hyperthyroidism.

The CDR3, as DNA: TGTGCCAGCAGTGAATCATGGTCAGGCTATGGCTACACCTTC. Residues: CASSESWSGYGYTF. The chain carries TRBV6-1 and TRBJ1-2, with unresolved D. Germline V gives CDR1 MNHNS, CDR2 SASEGT. The V gene lost 2 bases and the J gene lost 4 bases, with 11 bases spanning the gap. CDR3 length equals 14 residues.